This T cell receptor beta chain is drawn from a study of cytomegalovirus exposure and HLA in healthy donors. A multiplex PCR was run with 60 Vbeta primers and 13 Jbeta primers. Repertoires were generated with immunoSEQ multiplex PCR, while TCRdb's copy carries only in-frame clones and drops some. The table records around 180,000 clones, less than 75% of them present only once. Germline-derived CDR1 and CDR2 are SGDLS and YYNGEE. The V gene lost 2 bases and the J gene lost 1 base, with 9 bases spanning the gap. This CDR3 has 14 amino acids. The source is a girl between 10 and 17 years old in good health and CMV-seronegative. The sequencing input was PBMCs. The chain joins TRBV9 to TRBJ2-5; D is possibly TRBD2 (5 bases). This CDR3 is CASSVGGTQETQYF. CDR3 DNA sequence: TGTGCCAGCAGCGTTGGAGGCACCCAAGAGACCCAGTACTTC.